One and the same sample provided the 10 T cell receptor beta chains below, sequenced in a study of OX40 agonist ivuxolimab in advanced cancers. Method: immunoSEQ multiplex PCR; TCRdb's copy keeps in-frame clones and lacks some. The sample carries 90,000 to 95,000 clones, about 87% recorded once. Sequenced material: CD4+ or CD8+ T cells sorted from blood, taken in a trial of the OX40 agonist ivuxolimab. Source of these receptors: an adult with an advanced solid tumor such as melanoma, head and neck, liver or kidney cancer.

The chain combines TRBV6-5 with TRBJ2-3, with 11 bases matching TRBD2. Germline V gives CDR1 MNHEY, CDR2 SVGAGI. V trimming: 7 bases; J trimming: 8 bases; junction bases outside the gene matches: 8. The CDR3 is made up of 14 amino acids. The chain's CDR3 is CASMGSSGGVTQYF. The CDR3 nucleotides read TGTGCCAGCATGGGGAGTAGCGGGGGGGTTACGCAGTATTTT.

The rearrangement joins TRBV7-2 to TRBJ2-3, with TRBD2 as a possible D gene (5 bases). The CDR3 is 14 amino acids. The germline CDR1 and CDR2 sequences are SGHTA and FQGNSA. V dropped 2 bases and J dropped 5 bases, with 11 bases sitting between them. The CDR3 DNA follows: TGTGCCAGCAGCTTAAGCTCCCGGGGAGATACGCAGTATTTT. Its protein is CASSLSSRGDTQYF.

This clone occurred once. The chain is built from TRBV6-5 and TRBJ1-6, with 8 bases identical to TRBD1. The V segment lost 2 bases and the J segment 4 bases; nucleotides outside the gene matches: 4. From germline, CDR1 is MNHEY and CDR2 SVGAGI. The CDR3 is 16 residues long. In nucleotides, the CDR3 is TGTGCCAGCAGTTACGCCGACAGGGGATATAATTCACCCCTCCACTTT. It specifies CASSYADRGYNSPLHF.

The chain employs TRBV28 and TRBJ1-1, with D possibly being TRBD1 (5 bases). The CDR3 runs to 14 residues. Germline CDR1 MDHEN, CDR2 SYDVKM. Trimming removed 5 bases from V and 1 base from J, with 11 bases in between. The CDR3 protein is CASSPGTENTEAFF. The CDR3 coding sequence is TGTGCCAGCAGTCCCGGGACGGAGAACACTGAAGCTTTCTTT.

The chain couples TRBV2 to TRBJ2-1; tentative D call: TRBD1 (6 bases). CDR3 length: 15 amino acids. CDR1 is SNHLY, CDR2 FYNNEI, per germline. Trimming pared 5 bases from V and 0 bases from J, leaving 11 bases between. Written as DNA, the CDR3 is TGTGCCAGCAGTTCAAGGGGGAGCTCCTACAATGAGCAGTTCTTC. This translates into CASSSRGSSYNEQFF.

This rearrangement joins TRBV9 to TRBJ2-3; tentatively, D is TRBD1 or TRBD2 (6 bases each). Looked up from germline, CDR1 is SGDLS and CDR2 is YYNGEE. V was shortened by 4 bases and J by 3 bases, with 18 bases between the two germline ends. This CDR3 has 16 amino acids. Written as DNA, the CDR3 is TGTGCCAGCAGCTCGGTGCGGCAGGGGAGGACAGATACGCAGTATTTT. Protein: CASSSVRQGRTDTQYF.

This clone has only a few counts. This chain connects TRBV6-5 to TRBJ2-7; no firm D call. The V gene's germline CDR1 is MNHEY and CDR2 SVGAGI. CDR3 length: 12 amino acids. The V and J ends lost 0 bases and 7 bases respectively, with 7 bases between them. The CDR3: CASSYSIGEQYF. CDR3 bases: TGTGCCAGCAGTTACTCGATTGGAGAGCAGTACTTC.

This chain joins TRBV28 and TRBJ2-5; D may be TRBD1 (5 bases). This CDR3 has 13 residues. Trimming left V 6 bases short and J 2 bases short, with 10 bases between. Per the germline V gene, CDR1 is MDHEN and CDR2 is SYDVKM. The CDR3 reads CASRQDLQETQYF. CDR3 nucleotide sequence: TGTGCCAGCAGACAGGATCTACAAGAGACCCAGTACTTC.

The rearrangement links TRBV2 to TRBJ1-4; D is ambiguous. Germline CDR1 SNHLY, CDR2 FYNNEI. The CDR3 runs to 12 residues. Trimming removed 7 bases at V and 8 bases at J, with 11 bases between. CDR3 region: CASKQAGEKLFF. CDR3 in DNA: TGTGCCAGCAAGCAGGCGGGGGAAAAACTGTTTTTT.

This chain links TRBV5-1 with TRBJ1-1, with D maybe TRBD1 (6 bases). The CDR3 extends over 16 amino acids. From germline, CDR1 is SGHRS and CDR2 YFSETQ. Trimming left V 4 bases short and J 1 base short, with 17 bases between. CDR3 coding DNA: TGCGCCAGCAGCCTCGGGGGCGGATCGCAGAACACTGAAGCTTTCTTT. This sequence encodes CASSLGGGSQNTEAFF.